Presented here are 10 T cell receptor beta chains from one specimen sequenced in a study of shared clonotypes between healthy human individuals. TCRdb keeps only in-frame clones here, not all; method: immunoSEQ multiplex PCR. The sample shows roughly 700,000 clones, about 90% of them seen only once. Sequenced material: memory CD8+ T cells from PBMCs. The subset denotes: CD45RO+ cells pooled with CCR7-negative TemRA cells. The receptor source for this set is a man aged 18 to 29 in good health. Some clones in this sample may be carry-over from other donors' samples.

CDR3: CASRTGTGPADTQYF. As DNA, the CDR3 is TGTGCCAGTAGGACCGGGACAGGGCCTGCAGATACGCAGTATTTT. This chain joins TRBV19 and TRBJ2-3; the match to TRBD1 covers 9 bases. Germline V lookup: CDR1 LNHDA, CDR2 SQIVND (reference sequence). The CDR3 sequence is 15 residues long. V lost 6 bases and J lost 4; bases outside the gene matches: 8.

In this sample, this clone turned up once. The rearrangement links TRBV11-2 to TRBJ2-7; no clear D gene. The CDR3 totals 14 residues. Trimming left V 1 base short and J 2 bases short, with 9 bases between. Germline values: CDR1 SGHAT, CDR2 FQNNGV. CDR3 sequence (DNA): TGTGCCAGCAGCTTAGTACGCGGACCCTACGAGCAGTACTTC. This gives the protein CASSLVRGPYEQYF.

This clone was counted between two and nine times. The sample contains more than one DNA sequence encoding this CDR3. This chain connects TRBV14 to TRBJ2-1; 9 bases are shared with TRBD1. The CDR3 totals 16 residues. With V trimmed by 2 bases and J by 5 bases, 7 bases remained unmatched. The germline V gene has CDR1 SGHDN and CDR2 FVKESK. CDR3 sequence: CASSQLPGQGDNEQFF. Here the CDR3 DNA reads TGTGCCAGCAGCCAATTACCGGGACAGGGCGACAATGAGCAGTTCTTC.

This rearrangement joins TRBV5-1 to TRBJ1-2; D may be TRBD1 (6 bases). V was trimmed by 4 bases and J by 0 bases, leaving 13 bases between them. The CDR3 totals 15 residues. Germline values: CDR1 SGHRS, CDR2 YFSETQ. CDR3 region: CASSQGQLSNYGYTF. In DNA, the CDR3 is TGCGCCAGCAGCCAGGGGCAGCTCTCTAACTATGGCTACACCTTC.

The J gene is TRBJ2-2, the V gene TRBV6-5, with D hard to call. Trimming removed 0 bases from V and 6 bases from J, with 5 bases in between. CDR1 is MNHEY, CDR2 SVGAGI, per germline. The CDR3 has 13 residues. The CDR3 nucleotides are TGTGCCAGCAGTTACTCGAAATCCGGGGAGCTGTTTTTT. It codes for CASSYSKSGELFF.

The rearrangement links TRBV15 to TRBJ1-1, with D possibly matching TRBD1 (6 bases). V was shortened by 1 base and J by 4 bases, with 13 bases between the two germline ends. The CDR3 runs to 15 residues. From germline, CDR1 is LNHNV and CDR2 YYDKDF (reference sequence). CDR3 bases: TGTGCCACCAGCAGAGTTTTGGGGGCGAGCACTGAAGCTTTCTTT. Translating gives CATSRVLGASTEAFF.

The chain has TRBV21-1 and TRBJ2-5; the D call of TRBD1 is as the table states it, not checked on the DNA. TRBV21-1 is a pseudogene segment. This CDR3 comprises 15 residues. CDR3 nucleotides: TGTGCCAGCTCTAATGCCGGGACAGGGGACGAGACCCAGTACTTC. It is translated as CASSNAGTGDETQYF.

The gene calls are TRBV10-1 and TRBJ2-2; D remains unclear. This CDR3 is built from 15 residues. CDR1 WNHNN and CDR2 SYGVQD come from the germline V gene (reference sequence). Trimming pared 3 bases from V and 6 bases from J, leaving 14 bases between. The CDR3: CASSENRTWPGELFF. CDR3 DNA sequence: TGCGCCAGCAGTGAAAATCGGACCTGGCCCGGGGAGCTGTTTTTT.

The V call is TRBV9, the J call TRBJ2-7; the match to TRBD1 covers 7 bases. CDR3 length: 14 residues. Germline trimming cut 4 bases from V and 2 bases from J; bases unmatched to any gene: 6. Germline V gene data show CDR1 as SGDLS and CDR2 as YYNGEE. The CDR3 spells CASSLQTGPYEQYF. The CDR3 nucleotides read TGTGCCAGCAGCCTACAGACAGGGCCCTACGAGCAGTACTTC. Filled out from reference TRBV9 and TRBJ2-7, the complete variable domain reads DSGVTQTPKHLITATGQRVTLRCSPRSGDLSVYWYQQSLDQGLQFLIQYYNGEERAKGNILERFSAQQFPDLHSELNLSSLELGDSALYFCASSLQTGPYEQYFGPGTRLTVT.

This clone was recorded once. The chain couples TRBV29-1 to TRBJ2-7; D not certain. The CDR3 covers 14 residues. Trimming removed 0 bases at V and 3 bases at J, with 12 bases between. The germline V gene has CDR1 SQVTM and CDR2 ANQGSEA. The CDR3 DNA sequence: TGCAGCGTTGAAGATCGTAAAAGTGGCTACGAGCAGTACTTC. Protein product: CSVEDRKSGYEQYF.